The clone carrying this TCR beta chain was recorded a few times. Its matching antigen is unknown. While unrecorded immune exposures were likely, the donors were nominally healthy when sampled. In the PCR, 60 Vbeta and 13 Jbeta primers were used. The table came from immunoSEQ multiplex PCR; TCRdb's copy has only in-frame clones and leaves some out. The table records around 99,000 clones, around two thirds of them present only once. This sample is part of a study of cytomegalovirus exposure and HLA in healthy donors. Study observations and caveats: A reported reduction in N-insertions relative to the approximately 690-donor mean was seen in an Asian-associated ancestry cluster in a later analysis. The authors reported that TCR beta sequences could predict HLA-A and HLA-B alleles. These predictions were accurate for most subjects in the first cohort.

After removal of 10 bases from V and 0 bases from J, the junction contained 5 bases not matched to a gene. Germline-derived CDR1 and CDR2 are MNHEY and SVGAGI. This CDR3 has 14 residues. This sequence was found in a woman in her 40s in good health and CMV-seropositive. V usage is TRBV6-5 and J usage is TRBJ2-2; 7 bases are shared with TRBD1. Sequenced sample: PBMCs. The CDR3 here is CATEGQSNTGELFF. The CDR3 DNA reads as TGTGCCACAGAGGGACAGTCGAACACCGGGGAGCTGTTTTTT.